This T cell receptor (beta chain) appears in the sequencing data of a study of blood T cell repertoires in COVID-19 (dated by TCRdb to 2019 to 2021). About the study as a whole: Samples from collaborators originated in the United States, Italy and Spain and spanned both the acute and convalescent phases of COVID-19. Subjects who had been exposed to COVID-19, were actively infected with it, or had recovered from it provided the deeply sampled blood TCRbeta repertoires that made up the dataset. Where available, HLA class I and class II types were obtained from metadata supplied by the sample provider rather than from assay-based typing. The samples were drawn from two sources: the first 160 participants of the ongoing ImmuneRACE study, and about 1,300 subjects contributed by 6 global collaborators. Sample metadata almost always included a de-identified subject ID, COVID-19 status, age in years and sex. The repertoires were released in a freely available public database meant as a resource for research on the immune response to SARS-CoV-2. The material from the prospective study consisted of cDNA or gDNA derived from T cells, B-cell-depleted T cells, or PBMCs.

The CDR3 sequence holds 12 residues, the cysteine and phenylalanine included. Only CDR3 DNA remains: 36 bases, in frame from the first base. Reading the germline V gene (reference sequence) gives CDR1 SEHNR and CDR2 FQNEAQ. V loses 2 bases of germline sequence and J loses 7 bases, and the interval between the two ends is 8 bases. About this clone: No cognate antigen has been identified for it. Base qualities are not recorded, but no much larger clone differs from it by a single base.

The immunoSEQ Assay, a bias-controlled multiplex PCR, was used to amplify TCRbeta CDR3 regions from genomic DNA. In the source study's methods: Nucleated cell counts per sample were estimated from amplification of reference gene primers within the assay. To quantify the absolute abundance of each unique TCRbeta CDR3 rearrangement, sequence reads were collapsed and filtered. For each sample, productive Simpson clonality was calculated by taking the square root of Simpson's diversity index across productive rearrangements. What TCRdb holds here is the immuneACCESS table cut down to in-frame rearrangements. Part of the clones is not present; checked against another copy, under half of the missing clones reflect an unresolved V gene, and the others are unexplained. V and J calls and clone size are given by that table; D and trimming were obtained from the DNA. Within this sample are about 160,000 clones, with roughly 79% of them counted one time only. The ten biggest clones cover about 20% of the sample.

Paper-wide results and their limitations: The amount of clinical and demographic metadata varied by source and participant and was provided uncurated.

The collaborating institutions used their own protocols to collect whole blood in K2EDTA tubes. For TCRbeta analysis, collaborator samples were shipped as frozen whole blood, as isolated PBMCs, or as DNA extracted from either sample type. Recombination connected TRBV7-9 to TRBJ1-2; TRBD1 is a weak D gene call, 6 bases matching. The receptor comes from a woman of 80 years or more with acute or convalescent COVID-19. The sample consisted of peripheral blood. The CDR3 reads as follows: CASSLNRAGYTF. DNA sequence: TGTGCCAGCAGCTTAAACAGGGCTGGCTACACCTTC.